Shown below are 16 T cell receptor beta chains from a single sample sequenced in a study. In TCRdb, the RT-PCR reads were re-called with MiXCR into one record per CDR3 protein. The sample carries more than 550,000 distinct CDR3 sequences, more than 13% recorded once. Source material: memory CD4+ T cells from blood. These receptors were taken from a female donor in good health, serving as a healthy control.

CDR3 region: CASSIAGTLNYGYTF. CDR3 DNA sequence: TGTGCCAGTAGTATAGCCGGGACCCTAAACTATGGCTACACCTTC. This chain joins TRBV19 and TRBJ1-2, with D maybe TRBD1 (5 bases). Germline V gives CDR1 LNHDA, CDR2 SQIVND (reference sequence). This CDR3 comprises 15 residues. Trimming took off 1 base at V and 2 bases at J, with 11 bases between the two ends.

This sequence joins TRBV9 and TRBJ2-5; tentative D call: TRBD2 (6 bases). This CDR3 contains 14 residues. Germline-derived CDR1 and CDR2 are SGDLS and YYNGEE. Trimming shortened V by 0 bases and J by 7 bases, and 13 bases separated the two germline ends. The CDR3 coding sequence is TGTGCCAGCAGCGTAGGTGCGGGAAAGGGGACCCAGTACTTC. Translated: CASSVGAGKGTQYF.

V usage is TRBV18 and J usage is TRBJ2-3; no clear D gene. From germline, CDR1 is KGHSH and CDR2 LQKENI. CDR3 length: 17 residues. V was pared by 2 bases and J by 1 base, with 16 bases between. The CDR3, as DNA: TGTGCCAGCTCACCAGGGATTGCCGCCGGCGGCACAGATACGCAGTATTTT. As protein: CASSPGIAAGGTDTQYF.

The table lists this clonotype with a few counts. The CDR3 sequence: CTSSNRQGVAEAFF. The DNA for the CDR3 is TGCACCAGCAGCAACAGACAGGGAGTGGCTGAAGCTTTCTTT. V and J are TRBV1 and TRBJ1-1; TRBD1 reflects the table's D call only, with no check against the DNA. TRBV1 represents a pseudogene. This CDR3 is built from 14 residues.

This clonotype was recorded at least ten times. The chain recombines TRBV6-6 with TRBJ1-2; D may be TRBD1 (6 bases). CDR3 length: 12 residues. CDR1 is MNHNY, CDR2 SVGAGI, per germline (reference sequence). The V and J ends lost 5 bases and 8 bases respectively, with 12 bases between them. Written as DNA, the CDR3 is TGTGCCAGCAGTATTCGCGGGGGCGGCTACACCTTC. This gives the protein CASSIRGGGYTF.

At least ten counts were recorded for this clonotype. The chain recombines TRBV7-2 with TRBJ2-7; TRBD1 agrees at 7 bases. V dropped 5 bases and J dropped 0; count of bases not matched to a gene: 16. The CDR3 extends over 18 amino acids. CDR1 SGHTA and CDR2 FQGNSA come from the germline V gene. The CDR3 sequence: CASSPGVFGRGSSYEQYF. In DNA, the CDR3 is TGTGCCAGCAGCCCAGGGGTTTTTGGCAGGGGGAGCTCCTACGAGCAGTACTTC.

The rearrangement uses TRBV12-3 or TRBV12-4 and TRBJ1-2; D gene uncertain. Trimming stripped 3 bases from V and 8 bases from J, with 13 bases between. The CDR3 length is 13 residues. The CDR3 spells CASSFSALGGYTF. CDR3 DNA sequence: TGTGCCAGCAGTTTTTCCGCCCTTGGGGGCTACACCTTC.

This clonotype occurred many times. The chain joins TRBV6-6 to TRBJ2-7; 9 bases map to TRBD2. The germline V gene encodes CDR1 MNHNY and CDR2 SVGAGI (reference sequence). This CDR3 contains 13 residues. The V gene end was trimmed by 10 bases and the J gene end by 5 bases; junction bases not matched to a gene: 9. DNA of the CDR3: TGTGCCACCCTGTCGAGCGGGAGGAACGAGCAGTACTTC. It codes for CATLSSGRNEQYF.

Comment on this clonotype: A much larger clone differs from this one at a single base, so this may be a read error. This sequence joins TRBV5-1 and TRBJ2-3, with D perhaps TRBD1 (6 bases). The CDR3 sequence is 16 residues long. Trimming pared 0 bases from V and 0 bases from J, leaving 11 bases between. Germline values: CDR1 SGHRS, CDR2 YFSETQ. The CDR3 region has the DNA TGCGCCAGCAGCTTGGGGACAGCAAATAGCACAGATACGCAGTATTTT. Protein: CASSLGTANSTDTQYF.

The chain links TRBV7-8 to TRBJ1-1; 10 bases agree with TRBD1. The germline V gene encodes CDR1 SGHVS and CDR2 FQNEAQ. The trim removed 0 bases at V and 10 bases at J, leaving 5 bases unmatched. The length of the CDR3 is 14 residues. The CDR3: CASSLATTGGRAFF. The CDR3, as DNA: TGTGCCAGCAGCTTAGCGACGACAGGGGGCAGAGCTTTCTTT.

The chain carries TRBV28 and TRBJ2-2, with D unclear. Germline values: CDR1 MDHEN, CDR2 SYDVKM. The length of the CDR3 is 15 residues. V lost 2 bases and J lost 7, with 14 bases in between. As DNA, the CDR3 is TGTGCCAGCAGTTTAATAGGACGGATCGGCGGGGAGCTGTTTTTT. Residues: CASSLIGRIGGELFF.

The chain combines TRBV7-3 with TRBJ1-1; 9 bases map to TRBD1. The CDR3 is 15 amino acids. Germline V CDR1 and CDR2: SGHTA, FQGTGA. Trimming took 3 bases from V and 4 from J; bases not matched to a gene: 6. The CDR3 reads CASSLGQGGATEAFF. CDR3 DNA: TGTGCCAGCAGCTTGGGACAGGGTGGCGCCACTGAAGCTTTCTTT.

The J gene is TRBJ2-3, the V gene TRBV27; 10 bases match TRBD2. With V trimmed by 6 bases and J by 3 bases, 12 bases remained unmatched. Germline loops: CDR1 MNHEY, CDR2 SMNVEV (reference sequence). CDR3 size: 17 residues. For the CDR3, the DNA is TGTGCCAGCAGATCTATTTCTAGCGGGAGATCGACAGATACGCAGTATTTT. This sequence encodes CASRSISSGRSTDTQYF.

The chain carries TRBV28 and TRBJ1-6, with TRBD1 as a possible D gene (5 bases). V lost 6 bases to trimming and J lost 11 bases, with 11 bases between them. The CDR3 consists of 12 residues. Germline V CDR1 and CDR2: MDHEN, SYDVKM. The CDR3 DNA follows: TGTGCCAGCAGACCAGGGTTCCCACCCCTCCACTTT. Amino acid sequence: CASRPGFPPLHF.

J is TRBJ1-2 and V is TRBV28; 8 bases align to TRBD1. With V trimmed by 5 bases and J by 2 bases, 7 bases remained unmatched. The CDR3 extends over 15 amino acids. The germline gives CDR1 MDHEN, CDR2 SYDVKM. The CDR3 bases are TGTGCCAGCAGTACACAGGGGGGAATGAACTATGGCTACACCTTC. This gives the protein CASSTQGGMNYGYTF.

This clonotype came up a few times. An end of the junction does not agree with germline; a read error may underlie this. The gene calls are TRBV6-6 and TRBJ1-5, with D tentatively TRBD1 (5 bases). The CDR3 extends over 13 amino acids. CDR1 is MNHNY and CDR2 is SVGAGI in the germline V gene (reference sequence). CDR3 residues: CTSSLGDNQPQHF. CDR3 DNA sequence: TGTACCAGCAGTTTAGGGGATAATCAGCCCCAGCATTTT.